The T cell receptor (beta chain) described here comes from a study of T cell responses to AZD1222 COVID-19 vaccine. Whole-study findings and limits: At baseline, just five to seven AZD1222 recipients tested seropositive. Females made up more of the donors, who were largely white British, and clonal diversity may have come out too low. Vaccine-associated CD4 TCRs spanned spike, dominant at 160-218 and 743-854. Scientists sampled the repertoires only once the peak T cell response had passed.

With 3 bases removed from V and 2 bases from J, the gap between germline ends came to 2 bases. Germline CDR1 SGHTA, CDR2 FQGNSA. The CDR3 loop spans 12 amino acids. Generated by immunoSEQ multiplex PCR, the TCRdb table keeps only in-frame clones and is missing some. The sample includes 100,000 to 110,000 clones, around nine tenths seen only once; the top ten take 15%. Remarks on this clone: The antigen is unknown.

The chain carries TRBV7-2 and TRBJ1-5; D is uncertain. This specimen was peripheral blood, taken on day 0 of AZD1222 vaccination. This receptor was identified in an adult in good health. The CDR3 sequence: CASSFGNQPQHF. CDR3 DNA: TGTGCCAGCAGCTTCGGCAATCAGCCCCAGCATTTT.